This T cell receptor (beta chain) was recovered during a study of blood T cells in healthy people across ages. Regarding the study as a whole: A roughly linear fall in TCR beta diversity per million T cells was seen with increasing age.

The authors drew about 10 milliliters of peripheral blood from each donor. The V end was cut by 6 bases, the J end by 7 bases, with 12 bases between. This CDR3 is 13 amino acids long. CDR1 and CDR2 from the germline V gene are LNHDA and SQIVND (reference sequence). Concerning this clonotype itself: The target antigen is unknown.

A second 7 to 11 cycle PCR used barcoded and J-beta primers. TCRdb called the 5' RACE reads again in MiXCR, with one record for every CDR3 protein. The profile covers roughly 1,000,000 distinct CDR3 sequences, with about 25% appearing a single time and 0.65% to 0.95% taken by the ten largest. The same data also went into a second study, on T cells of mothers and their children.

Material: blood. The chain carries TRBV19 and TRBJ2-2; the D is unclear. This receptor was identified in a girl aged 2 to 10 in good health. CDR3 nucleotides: TGTGCCAGTAGCGGTTTGAGAGGCGGGGAGCTGTTTTTT. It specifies CASSGLRGGELFF.